The 28 T cell receptor beta chains given below trace back to one sample, sequenced in a study of memory CD4+ T cells and cytomegalovirus serostatus. Assay used: immunoSEQ multiplex PCR; TCRdb lists only in-frame clones, some missing. Of 52,000 or so clones in the sample, around three quarters are singletons; the top ten hold around 1.6%. The sort gate was single viable CD3+CD4+CD8-CD45RO+ cells for memory CD4+ T cells. The sample was memory CD4+ T cells from blood. These receptors came from an adult in good health and CMV-seronegative.

This clone was seen a handful of times. The V and J genes are TRBV21-1 and TRBJ1-6. TRBV21-1 is a recognized pseudogene. This CDR3 contains 18 residues. CDR3 DNA sequence: TGTGCCAGCAGCAAAGCTATGATAGACGGGAGCTATAATTCACCCCTCCACTTT. Encoded protein: CASSKAMIDGSYNSPLHF.

The genes are TRBV4-2 and TRBJ2-7; the match to TRBD1 covers 7 bases. The J segment lost 1 base and the V segment lost 7 bases, leaving 16 bases of the junction unmatched. CDR3 length: 17 amino acids. CDR1 and CDR2 from the germline V gene are LGHNA and YNFKEQ. CDR3 in DNA: TGTGCCAGCACCCCTGGTGCAGTTGGACAGGCATCCTACGAGCAGTACTTC. Protein sequence: CASTPGAVGQASYEQYF.

In this sample, this clone turned up once. The J gene is TRBJ1-1, the V gene TRBV29-1; perhaps TRBD1 as D (6 bases). The CDR3 spans 14 residues. V was shortened by 0 bases and J by 6 bases, with 14 bases between the two germline ends. Germline loops: CDR1 SQVTM, CDR2 ANQGSEA. CDR3 in amino acids: CSVEEGRGRAEAFF. The CDR3 DNA reads as TGCAGCGTTGAAGAAGGCAGGGGAAGAGCTGAAGCTTTCTTT. The full variable domain, completed using reference TRBV29-1 and TRBJ1-1, is SAVISQKPSRDICQRGTSLTIQCQVDSQVTMMFWYRQQPGQSLTLIATANQGSEATYESGFVIDKFPISRPNLTFSTLTVSNMSPEDSSIYLCSVEEGRGRAEAFFGQGTRLTVV.

The V call is TRBV6-6, the J call TRBJ1-3; no definite D call. Looked up from germline, CDR1 is MNHNY and CDR2 is SVGAGI (reference sequence). Trimming removed 5 bases at V and 4 bases at J, with 9 bases between. CDR3 length: 13 amino acids. The CDR3 is CASSIYLGNTIYF. CDR3 sequence (DNA): TGTGCCAGCAGTATCTACCTGGGAAACACCATATATTTT.

In nucleotides, the CDR3 is TGTGCCAGTAGTATCTTGGGCACAGATACGCAGTATTTT. Translating it yields CASSILGTDTQYF. The chain couples TRBV19 to TRBJ2-3; D is undetermined. Per germline, CDR1 LNHDA and CDR2 SQIVND (reference sequence). The CDR3 has 13 amino acids. Trimming removed 3 bases from V and 1 base from J, with 5 bases in between.

This clone was detected once. The chain employs TRBV19 and TRBJ2-2, with a possible D match to TRBD1 (7 bases). The CDR3 is 19 residues long. Trimming took off 4 bases at V and 4 bases at J, with 25 bases between the two ends. From germline, CDR1 is LNHDA and CDR2 SQIVND (reference sequence). This chain's CDR3 is CASSRLPKPQGGSTGELFF. The CDR3, as DNA: TGTGCCAGTAGTAGACTACCCAAGCCCCAGGGGGGTAGCACCGGGGAGCTGTTTTTT.

The chain employs TRBV4-1 and TRBJ2-3; D is perhaps TRBD1 or TRBD2 (5 bases each). V was cut by 6 bases and J by 4 bases, with 20 bases left in between. CDR3 length: 16 residues. Germline V gene lookup returns CDR1 MGHRA and CDR2 YSYEKL. CDR3 nucleotide sequence: TGCGCCAGCAGGGGGGATGGTTTCTTGTCGTCAGATACGCAGTATTTT. Its translation: CASRGDGFLSSDTQYF.

The count of this clone is one. The J gene is TRBJ1-3, the V gene TRBV18; a possible D gene is TRBD1 (6 bases). V was clipped by 3 bases and J by 4 bases, with 13 bases between them. CDR1 is KGHSH and CDR2 is LQKENI in the germline V gene. The CDR3 spans 15 residues. The CDR3 DNA sequence: TGTGCCAGCTCACCTGACCGGACAGCCGGAAACACCATATATTTT. Translated: CASSPDRTAGNTIYF.

The table lists this clone with a count of one. The chain is built from TRBV28 and TRBJ2-4; D remains unclear. The CDR3 is made up of 13 amino acids. Looked up from germline, CDR1 is MDHEN and CDR2 is SYDVKM. V was trimmed by 5 bases and J by 6 bases, leaving 11 bases between them. CDR3 sequence (DNA): TGTGCCAGCAGTCCGAGGAACAGAAACATTCAGTACTTC. Protein product: CASSPRNRNIQYF.

The V call is TRBV28, the J call TRBJ2-7; D gene unclear. This CDR3 has 12 amino acids. In germline, CDR1 is MDHEN, CDR2 SYDVKM. V dropped 5 bases and J dropped 9 bases, with 14 bases sitting between them. The CDR3 coding sequence is TGTGCCAGCAGTCTACTTACGCTCGGGCAGTACTTC. Translating gives CASSLLTLGQYF. The entire variable domain, with the rest obtained from reference TRBV28 and TRBJ2-7, is as follows: DVKVTQSSRYLVKRTGEKVFLECVQDMDHENMFWYRQDPGLGLRLIYFSYDVKMKEKGDIPEGYSVSREKKERFSLILESASTNQTSMYLCASSLLTLGQYFGPGTRLTVT.

This clone was observed a handful of times. The chain carries TRBV11-3 and TRBJ1-1; D is undetermined. The ends were cut back, 0 bases at V and 4 bases at J, with 9 bases in the middle. CDR3 length equals 14 residues. The germline CDR1 and CDR2 sequences are SGHNT and YENEEA. The DNA of the CDR3 is TGTGCCAGCAGCTTAGAAGGTGTTGGCACTGAAGCTTTCTTT. The encoded protein is CASSLEGVGTEAFF.

A few counts support this clone. The chain has TRBV5-1 and TRBJ2-5, with a tentative D call TRBD2 (5 bases). Trimming took off 4 bases at V and 1 base at J, with 14 bases between the two ends. CDR1 and CDR2 (germline): SGHRS, YFSETQ. CDR3 length: 15 residues. Here the CDR3 DNA reads TGCGCCAGCAGCCCTCTGGGGAGCTCCCAAGAGACCCAGTACTTC. Its translation is CASSPLGSSQETQYF.

This clone appeared many times. Mismatch with germline at one junction end may stem from a read error. CDR3 DNA sequence: TGTGCTAGCAGCCTCCGGGGGGGTGAAAAACTGTTTTTT. Protein sequence: CASSLRGGEKLFF. The rearrangement joins TRBV7-7 to TRBJ1-4; D might be TRBD1 (5 bases). Per the germline V gene, CDR1 is SSHAT and CDR2 is FNYEAQ (reference sequence). The CDR3 spans 13 residues.

Only one count was recorded for this clone. The V gene is TRBV7-8, the J gene TRBJ1-2; D perhaps matches TRBD1 (6 bases). Germline lookup yields CDR1 SGHVS and CDR2 FQNEAQ. The CDR3 covers 14 residues. V was pared by 0 bases and J by 10 bases, with 15 bases between. In nucleotides, the CDR3 is TGTGCCAGCAGCTTAGCGCTAGGGGGAGTTGACTACACCTTC. It encodes CASSLALGGVDYTF. Drawing the rest from reference TRBV7-8 and TRBJ1-2, the complete variable domain is GAGVSQSPRYKVAKRGQDVALRCDPISGHVSLFWYQQALGQGPEFLTYFQNEAQLDKSGLPSDRFFAERPEGSVSTLKIQRTQQEDSAVYLCASSLALGGVDYTFGSGTRLTVV.

The rearrangement uses TRBV29-1 and TRBJ1-2; no clear D gene. This CDR3 is built from 13 residues. Germline CDR1 is SQVTM and CDR2 is ANQGSEA. Trimming cost V 4 bases and J 0 bases, with 9 bases left between them. The CDR3 loop is CSVGDNTNYGYTF. The CDR3 coding sequence is TGCAGCGTTGGTGACAACACTAACTATGGCTACACCTTC.

This clone has only a few counts. V gene TRBV28 combines with J gene TRBJ2-7; D gene unclear. This CDR3 contains 16 residues. Germline V gene sequence: CDR1 MDHEN, CDR2 SYDVKM. Trimming took 4 bases from V and 0 from J, leaving 16 bases between them. The CDR3 reads CASSSTVWPLSYEQYF. The DNA of the CDR3 is TGTGCCAGCAGTTCCACGGTATGGCCCCTCTCCTACGAGCAGTACTTC. The variable domain in full, with the rest retrieved from reference TRBV28 and TRBJ2-7, is DVKVTQSSRYLVKRTGEKVFLECVQDMDHENMFWYRQDPGLGLRLIYFSYDVKMKEKGDIPEGYSVSREKKERFSLILESASTNQTSMYLCASSSTVWPLSYEQYFGPGTRLTVT.

The chain couples TRBV15 to TRBJ2-2; maybe TRBD1 (5 bases). The germline V gene has CDR1 LNHNV and CDR2 YYDKDF (reference sequence). Trimming left V 3 bases short and J 4 bases short, with 9 bases between. The CDR3 has 14 amino acids. The CDR3 loop reads CATSSQTGTGELFF. The CDR3 nucleotides read TGTGCCACCAGCAGTCAAACAGGCACCGGGGAGCTGTTTTTT.

The V and J genes are TRBV2 and TRBJ1-1; TRBD1 might be the D (6 bases). This CDR3 is built from 13 residues. The germline V gene has CDR1 SNHLY and CDR2 FYNNEI. Trimming shortened V by 7 bases and J by 0 bases, and 9 bases separated the two germline ends. The DNA of the CDR3 is TGTGCCAGCACTACAGGGATGAACACTGAAGCTTTCTTT. This sequence encodes CASTTGMNTEAFF.

The rearrangement uses TRBV5-4 and TRBJ2-4, with D possibly TRBD1 on 6 matching bases. Germline V gene lookup returns CDR1 SGHNT and CDR2 YYREEE (reference sequence). This CDR3 comprises 15 residues. V dropped 0 bases and J dropped 9 bases, with 16 bases sitting between them. The CDR3 DNA reads TGTGCCAGCAGCTTGGAGGGGTCAGGGGTCGGCATTCAGTACTTC. This encodes CASSLEGSGVGIQYF.

The rearrangement uses TRBV28 and TRBJ1-1, with D possibly TRBD1 on 5 matching bases. This CDR3 comprises 15 residues. The germline V and J ends were trimmed by 2 bases and 0 bases, with 10 bases remaining between them. Germline lookup yields CDR1 MDHEN and CDR2 SYDVKM. The CDR3: CASSLMPGMNTEAFF. The CDR3 coding sequence is TGTGCCAGCAGTTTAATGCCAGGGATGAACACTGAAGCTTTCTTT.

This clone was seen just once. The rearrangement uses TRBV13 and TRBJ1-1; 7 bases are shared with TRBD1. CDR3 length: 14 amino acids. Germline trimming cut 4 bases from V and 1 base from J; bases unmatched to any gene: 3. Germline loops: CDR1 PRHDT, CDR2 FYEKMQ (reference sequence). The CDR3 bases are TGTGCCAGCAGCTACCGGACAGGGAACACTGAAGCTTTCTTT. It encodes CASSYRTGNTEAFF.

This chain links TRBV5-4 with TRBJ2-7; 8 bases line up with TRBD2. Germline CDR1 and CDR2: SGHNT and YYREEE (reference sequence). J was trimmed by 7 bases and V by 0 bases; bases with no gene match: 9. The CDR3 is 15 amino acids. The chain's CDR3 is CASSLGQRRGGEQYF. The CDR3, as DNA: TGTGCCAGCAGCTTGGGACAGCGCCGCGGGGGGGAGCAGTACTTC.

The chain links TRBV5-6 to TRBJ1-1; D gene uncertain. The CDR3 loop spans 14 amino acids. The V and J ends lost 6 bases and 1 base respectively, with 13 bases between them. Germline lookup yields CDR1 SGHDT and CDR2 YYEEEE. DNA of the CDR3: TGTGCCAGCACCCCAACAAGGCGGAACACTGAAGCTTTCTTT. Translating gives CASTPTRRNTEAFF.

The V call is TRBV29-1, the J call TRBJ2-5, with 13 bases fitting TRBD2. Losses at the gene ends were 7 bases for V and 1 base for J; bases not matched to a gene: 6. The CDR3 has 15 residues. Germline CDR1 reads SQVTM; CDR2 reads ANQGSEA. The CDR3 is CSAWTSGGPQETQYF. The DNA for the CDR3 is TGCAGCGCCTGGACTAGCGGGGGCCCCCAAGAGACCCAGTACTTC.

This clone appeared a single time. The rearrangement uses TRBV6-5 and TRBJ2-1; TRBD2 might be the D (6 bases). CDR1 and CDR2 (germline): MNHEY, SVGAGI. V was trimmed by 10 bases and J by 6 bases, leaving 13 bases between them. The CDR3 totals 12 residues. DNA for the CDR3: TGTGCCACCGGACGGCGGGGCAATGAGCAGTTCTTC. Amino acid sequence: CATGRRGNEQFF.

The chain uses TRBV9 and TRBJ2-3; a weak D match, TRBD1 (5 bases). Deletions cut 0 bases from V and 0 bases from J, with 11 bases between. The CDR3 is 16 amino acids. The germline V gene has CDR1 SGDLS and CDR2 YYNGEE. CDR3 sequence reads: CASSVEGAGSTDTQYF. For the CDR3, the DNA is TGTGCCAGCAGCGTAGAAGGTGCAGGGAGCACAGATACGCAGTATTTT.

The chain has TRBV19 and TRBJ2-4, with TRBD1 matching over 9 bases. Germline V gene sequence: CDR1 LNHDA, CDR2 SQIVND (reference sequence). The CDR3 is 16 amino acids. J lost 1 base, V lost 3 bases, and 4 bases had no gene match. This CDR3 reads CASSMGQGWAKNIQYF. The CDR3 nucleotides are TGTGCCAGTAGTATGGGACAGGGTTGGGCCAAAAACATTCAGTACTTC.

The chain links TRBV7-9 to TRBJ2-3; 7 bases are a match to TRBD2. Trimming took 1 base from V and 0 from J; bases not matched to a gene: 7. The CDR3 contains 17 residues. Germline V CDR1 and CDR2: SEHNR, FQNEAQ (reference sequence). The CDR3 protein is CASSLGTLSGSTDTQYF. CDR3 DNA sequence: TGTGCCAGCAGCTTAGGCACGCTTAGCGGGAGCACAGATACGCAGTATTTT.